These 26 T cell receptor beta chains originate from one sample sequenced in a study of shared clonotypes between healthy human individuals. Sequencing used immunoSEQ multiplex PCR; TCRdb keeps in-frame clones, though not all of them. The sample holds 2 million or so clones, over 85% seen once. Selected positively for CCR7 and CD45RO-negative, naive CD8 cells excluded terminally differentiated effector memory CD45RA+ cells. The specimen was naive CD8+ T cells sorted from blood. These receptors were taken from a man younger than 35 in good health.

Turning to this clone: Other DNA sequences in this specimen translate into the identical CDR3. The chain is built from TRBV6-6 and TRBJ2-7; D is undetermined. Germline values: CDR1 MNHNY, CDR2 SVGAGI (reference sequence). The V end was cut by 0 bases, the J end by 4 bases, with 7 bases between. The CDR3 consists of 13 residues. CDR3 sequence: CASSYSTGYEQYF. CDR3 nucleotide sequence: TGTGCCAGCAGTTACTCAACCGGATACGAGCAGTACTTC.

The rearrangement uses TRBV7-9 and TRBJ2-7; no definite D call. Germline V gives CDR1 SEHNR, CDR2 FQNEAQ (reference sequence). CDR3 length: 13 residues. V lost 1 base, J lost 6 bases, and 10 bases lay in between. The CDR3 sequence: CASSLERPSEQYF. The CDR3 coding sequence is TGTGCCAGCAGCTTAGAACGTCCCAGCGAGCAGTACTTC.

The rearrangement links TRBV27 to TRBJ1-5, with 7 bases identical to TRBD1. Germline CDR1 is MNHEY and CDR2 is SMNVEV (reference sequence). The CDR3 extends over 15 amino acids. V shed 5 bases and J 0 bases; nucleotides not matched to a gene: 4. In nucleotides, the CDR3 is TGTGCCAGCAGTCCCGGGACAGATAGCAATCAGCCCCAGCATTTT. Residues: CASSPGTDSNQPQHF.

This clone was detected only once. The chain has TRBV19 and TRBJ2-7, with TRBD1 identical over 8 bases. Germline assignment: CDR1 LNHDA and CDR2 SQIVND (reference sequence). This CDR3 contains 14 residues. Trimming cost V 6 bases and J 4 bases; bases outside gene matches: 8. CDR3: CASSPAGGEYEQYF. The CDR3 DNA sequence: TGTGCCAGTAGCCCCGCAGGGGGCGAATACGAGCAGTACTTC.

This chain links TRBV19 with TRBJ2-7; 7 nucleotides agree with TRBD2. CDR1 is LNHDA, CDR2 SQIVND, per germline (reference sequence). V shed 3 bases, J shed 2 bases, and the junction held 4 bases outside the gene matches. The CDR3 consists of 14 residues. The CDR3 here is CASSMSGVAYEQYF. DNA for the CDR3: TGTGCCAGTAGTATGAGCGGGGTTGCCTACGAGCAGTACTTC.

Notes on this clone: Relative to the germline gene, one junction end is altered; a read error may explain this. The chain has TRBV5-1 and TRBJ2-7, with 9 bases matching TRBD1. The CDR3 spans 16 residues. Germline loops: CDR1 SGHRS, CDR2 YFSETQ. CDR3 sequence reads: CASRLEGGTGRHEQYF. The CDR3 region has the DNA TGCGCCAGCAGATTGGAGGGCGGGACAGGGAGACACGAGCAGTACTTC.

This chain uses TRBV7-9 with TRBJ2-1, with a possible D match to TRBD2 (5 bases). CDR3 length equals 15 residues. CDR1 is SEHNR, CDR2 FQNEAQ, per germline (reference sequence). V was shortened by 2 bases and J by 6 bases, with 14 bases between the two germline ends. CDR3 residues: CASSLLAGASNEQFF. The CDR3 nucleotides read TGTGCCAGCAGCTTATTGGCGGGTGCATCCAATGAGCAGTTCTTC.

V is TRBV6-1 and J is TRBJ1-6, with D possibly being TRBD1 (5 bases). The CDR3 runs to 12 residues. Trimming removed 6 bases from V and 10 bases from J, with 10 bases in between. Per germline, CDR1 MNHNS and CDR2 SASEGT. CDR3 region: CASSGGESPLHF. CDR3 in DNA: TGTGCCAGCAGCGGGGGTGAGTCACCCCTCCACTTT.

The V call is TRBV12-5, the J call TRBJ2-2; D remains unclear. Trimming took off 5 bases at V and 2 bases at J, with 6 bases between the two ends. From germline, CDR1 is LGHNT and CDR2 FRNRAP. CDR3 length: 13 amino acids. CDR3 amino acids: CASGPYNTGELFF. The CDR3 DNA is TGTGCTAGTGGTCCGTATAACACCGGGGAGCTGTTTTTT. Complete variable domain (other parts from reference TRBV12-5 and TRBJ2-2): DARVTQTPRHKVTEMGQEVTMRCQPILGHNTVFWYRQTMMQGLELLAYFRNRAPLDDSGMPKDRFSAEMPDATLATLKIQPSEPRDSAVYFCASGPYNTGELFFGEGSRLTVL.

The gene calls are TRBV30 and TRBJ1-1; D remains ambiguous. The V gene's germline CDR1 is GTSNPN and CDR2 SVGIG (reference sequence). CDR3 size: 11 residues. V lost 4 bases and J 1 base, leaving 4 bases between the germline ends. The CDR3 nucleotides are TGTGCCTGGAAAGGGAACACTGAAGCTTTCTTT. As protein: CAWKGNTEAFF.

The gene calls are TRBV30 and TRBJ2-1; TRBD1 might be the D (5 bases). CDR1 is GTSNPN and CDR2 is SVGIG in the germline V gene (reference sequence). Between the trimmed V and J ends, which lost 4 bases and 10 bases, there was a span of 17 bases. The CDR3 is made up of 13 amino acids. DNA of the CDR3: TGTGCCTGGAATAAGGGGCCCCGGGTAGAGCAGTTCTTC. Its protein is CAWNKGPRVEQFF.

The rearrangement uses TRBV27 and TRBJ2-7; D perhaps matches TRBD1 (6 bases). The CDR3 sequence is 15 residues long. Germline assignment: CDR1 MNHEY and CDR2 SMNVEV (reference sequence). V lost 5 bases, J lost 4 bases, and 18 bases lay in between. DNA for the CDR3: TGTGCCAGCAGTGGGGGCTTTGGCCCCTCATACGAGCAGTACTTC. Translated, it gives CASSGGFGPSYEQYF.

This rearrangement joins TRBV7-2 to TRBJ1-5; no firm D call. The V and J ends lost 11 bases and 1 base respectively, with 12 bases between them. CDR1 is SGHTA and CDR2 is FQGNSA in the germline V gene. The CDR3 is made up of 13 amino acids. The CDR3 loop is CASATTSNQPQHF. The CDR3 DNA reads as TGTGCCTCGGCGACAACCAGCAATCAGCCCCAGCATTTT.

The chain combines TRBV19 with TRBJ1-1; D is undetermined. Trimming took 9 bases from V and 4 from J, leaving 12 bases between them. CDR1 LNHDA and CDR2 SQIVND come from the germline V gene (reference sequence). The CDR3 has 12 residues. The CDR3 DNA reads TGTGCCAGCTCCTGGAGAGGCACTGAAGCTTTCTTT. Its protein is CASSWRGTEAFF.

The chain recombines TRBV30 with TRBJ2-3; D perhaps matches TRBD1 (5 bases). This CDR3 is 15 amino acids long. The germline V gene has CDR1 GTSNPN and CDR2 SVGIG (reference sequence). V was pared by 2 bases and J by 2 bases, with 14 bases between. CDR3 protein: CAWSPTASLTDTQYF. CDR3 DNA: TGTGCCTGGAGTCCGACAGCCAGTCTCACAGATACGCAGTATTTT.

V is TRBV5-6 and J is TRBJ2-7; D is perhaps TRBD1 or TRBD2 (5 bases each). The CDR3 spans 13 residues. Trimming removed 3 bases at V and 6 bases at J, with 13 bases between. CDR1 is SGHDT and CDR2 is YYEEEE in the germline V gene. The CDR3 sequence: CASSWGSGREQYF. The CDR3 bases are TGTGCCAGCAGCTGGGGGTCCGGCCGCGAGCAGTACTTC. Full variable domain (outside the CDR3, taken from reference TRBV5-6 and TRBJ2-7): DAGVTQSPTHLIKTRGQQVTLRCSPKSGHDTVSWYQQALGQGPQFIFQYYEEEERQRGNFPDRFSGHQFPNYSSELNVNALLLGDSALYLCASSWGSGREQYFGPGTRLTVT.

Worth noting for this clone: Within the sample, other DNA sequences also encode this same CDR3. Here the CDR3 reads CSVGTVYGYTF. CDR3 in DNA: TGCAGCGTTGGGACCGTTTATGGCTACACCTTC. The gene calls are TRBV29-1 and TRBJ1-2; no firm D call. CDR3 length: 11 amino acids. Trimming removed 4 bases at V and 5 bases at J, with 8 bases between. Germline CDR1 and CDR2: SQVTM and ANQGSEA.

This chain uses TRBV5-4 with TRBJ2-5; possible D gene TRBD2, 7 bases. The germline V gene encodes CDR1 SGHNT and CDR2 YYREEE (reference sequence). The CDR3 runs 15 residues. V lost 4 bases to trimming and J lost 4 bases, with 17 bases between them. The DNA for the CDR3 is TGTGCCAGCAGCCCCTTGGGGGGGCTGGGAGAGACCCAGTACTTC. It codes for CASSPLGGLGETQYF.

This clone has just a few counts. CDR3 coding DNA: TGTGCCAGCAGTTACGTCGAGAACACTGAAGCTTTCTTT. Translated: CASSYVENTEAFF. The gene calls are TRBV6-6 and TRBJ1-1; D ambiguous. The CDR3 covers 13 residues. CDR1 is MNHNY, CDR2 SVGAGI, per germline (reference sequence). V gave up 2 bases and J gave up 1 base, with 5 bases separating them.

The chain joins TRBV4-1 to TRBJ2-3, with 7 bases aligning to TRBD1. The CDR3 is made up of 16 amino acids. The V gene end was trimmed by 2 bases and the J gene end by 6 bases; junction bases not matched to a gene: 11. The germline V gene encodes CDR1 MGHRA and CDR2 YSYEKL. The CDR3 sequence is CASSQMTGLDRDTQYF. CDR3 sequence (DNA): TGCGCCAGCAGCCAAATGACAGGGCTCGATCGGGATACGCAGTATTTT.

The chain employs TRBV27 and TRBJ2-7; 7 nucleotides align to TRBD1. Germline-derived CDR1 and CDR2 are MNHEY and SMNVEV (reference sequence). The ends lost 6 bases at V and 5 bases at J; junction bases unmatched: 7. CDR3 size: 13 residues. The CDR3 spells CASRQITGDEQYF. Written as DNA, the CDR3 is TGTGCCAGCAGGCAGATAACAGGGGACGAGCAGTACTTC.

DNA of the CDR3: TGTGCCAGCAGCTTAGTAGGGGGCGCAGATACGCAGTATTTT. Translation: CASSLVGGADTQYF. The chain recombines TRBV13 with TRBJ2-3, with 7 positions matching TRBD1. V lost 1 base and J lost 4; bases outside the gene matches: 2. Germline CDR1 reads PRHDT; CDR2 reads FYEKMQ (reference sequence). The CDR3 spans 14 residues.

DNA of the CDR3: TGTGCCAGTCCCACAGGGATGAACACTGAAGCTTTCTTT. Its protein is CASPTGMNTEAFF. The J gene is TRBJ1-1, the V gene TRBV6-4; the D gene is possibly TRBD1 (6 bases). Per the germline V gene, CDR1 is MRHNA and CDR2 is SNTAGT. The CDR3 loop spans 13 amino acids. V was pared by 9 bases and J by 0 bases, with 11 bases between.

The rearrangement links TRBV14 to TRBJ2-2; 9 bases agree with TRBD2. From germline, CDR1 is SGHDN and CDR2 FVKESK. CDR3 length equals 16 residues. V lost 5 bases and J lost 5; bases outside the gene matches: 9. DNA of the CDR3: TGTGCCAGCAGCTACTTAGCGGGAGTAGGAACCGGGGAGCTGTTTTTT. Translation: CASSYLAGVGTGELFF.

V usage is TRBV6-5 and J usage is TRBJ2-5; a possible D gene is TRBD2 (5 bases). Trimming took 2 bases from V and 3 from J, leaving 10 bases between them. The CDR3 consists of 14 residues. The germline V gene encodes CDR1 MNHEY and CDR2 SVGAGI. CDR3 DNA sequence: TGTGCCAGCAGTTACATGTCGGGGAAAGAGACCCAGTACTTC. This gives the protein CASSYMSGKETQYF.

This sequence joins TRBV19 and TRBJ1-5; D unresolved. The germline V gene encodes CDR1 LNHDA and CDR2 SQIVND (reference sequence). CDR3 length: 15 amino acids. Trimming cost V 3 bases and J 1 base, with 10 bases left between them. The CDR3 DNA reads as TGTGCCAGTAGTATGGCCAGTGGGAGCAATCAGCCCCAGCATTTT. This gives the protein CASSMASGSNQPQHF.